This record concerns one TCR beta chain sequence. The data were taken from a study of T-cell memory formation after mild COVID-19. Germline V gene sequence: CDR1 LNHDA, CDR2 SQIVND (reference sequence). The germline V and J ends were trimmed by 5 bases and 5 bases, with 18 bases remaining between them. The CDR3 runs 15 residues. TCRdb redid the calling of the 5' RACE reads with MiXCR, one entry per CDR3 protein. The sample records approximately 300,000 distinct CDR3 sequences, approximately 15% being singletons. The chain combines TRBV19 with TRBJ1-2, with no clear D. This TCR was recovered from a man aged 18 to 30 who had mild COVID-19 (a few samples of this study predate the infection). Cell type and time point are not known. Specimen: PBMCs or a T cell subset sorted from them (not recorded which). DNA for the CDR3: TGTGCCAGTAGTCCGAGGAACCGGGGAACGTATGGCTACACCTTC. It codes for CASSPRNRGTYGYTF.